The 11 T cell receptor beta chains below come from one sample, sequenced in a study of regulatory T cells in long-lasting Graves disease (dated by TCRdb to about 2021). The label giving this sample's time point can be read as: persistent/refractory GD, antithyroid drugs over 5 years with positive TRAb. For both TCR sequencing and RNA sequencing, RNA was extracted from PBMCs in TRIzol. Library creation used multiplex PCR. Sequencing was carried out with an Illumina HiSeq 4000. iRepertoire HTBI primers and Arm-PCR amplification of CDR3 regions were used to construct TCR beta libraries. Through fastp at Q25 and MiXCR, TCRdb rebuilt clones from the public reads, retaining in-frame beta chains. Every CDR3 protein is listed once, alongside the most common genes and DNA of its rows. This sample gives around 430,000 distinct CDR3 sequences in total; about 20% of them show up just once. The ten largest clones add up to 13% of the sample.

The material sequenced was peripheral blood mononuclear cells (PBMCs), taken when the disease was refractory, from a patient treated with antithyroid drugs. These receptors were taken from a female donor with Graves disease.

This clonotype has ten or more counts. V and J are TRBV20-1 and TRBJ2-7, with a possible D match to TRBD1 (5 bases). Germline assignment: CDR1 DFQATT and CDR2 SNEGSKA (reference sequence). CDR3 length: 14 amino acids. The V end was cut by 3 bases, the J end by 2 bases, with 14 bases between. CDR3 DNA sequence: TGCAGTGCTAGTACCGACAGAGTACCCTACGAGCAGTACTTC. Protein product: CSASTDRVPYEQYF.

The gene calls are TRBV27 and TRBJ2-1; maybe TRBD2 (5 bases). The CDR3 is made up of 13 amino acids. In germline, CDR1 is MNHEY, CDR2 SMNVEV (reference sequence). Between the trimmed V and J ends, which lost 5 bases and 10 bases, there was a span of 15 bases. The CDR3 loop reads CASSPRTAGEQFF. The DNA of the CDR3 is TGTGCCAGCAGTCCGCGGACCGCGGGCGAGCAGTTCTTC.

In its sample, this clonotype was seen many times. This chain uses TRBV24-1 with TRBJ1-1; 8 nucleotides line up with TRBD1. Germline CDR1 reads KGHDR; CDR2 reads SFDVKD. The V and J ends lost 7 bases and 0 bases, in that order; junction bases with no gene match: 3. CDR3 length equals 14 residues. The CDR3: CATSPGGLNTEAFF. The CDR3 coding sequence is TGTGCCACCAGCCCAGGGGGCTTGAACACTGAAGCTTTCTTT.

This clonotype was seen only once. This chain joins TRBV7-9 and TRBJ1-2; 7 nucleotides match TRBD1. This CDR3 has 17 residues. After removal of 5 bases from V and 1 base from J, the junction contained 13 bases not matched to a gene. Germline lookup yields CDR1 SEHNR and CDR2 FQNEAQ (reference sequence). The CDR3 is CASSPSGQERGNYGYTF. The CDR3, as DNA: TGTGCCAGCAGCCCCTCCGGACAGGAGAGGGGTAACTATGGCTACACCTTC.

This clonotype was counted at least ten times. This chain joins TRBV28 and TRBJ1-1, with D uncertain. The V end was cut by 6 bases, the J end by 1 base, with 15 bases between. Per germline, CDR1 MDHEN and CDR2 SYDVKM. The CDR3 sequence is 15 residues long. The CDR3 here is CASSSPWGPNTEAFF. The CDR3 DNA sequence: TGTGCCAGCAGCTCCCCGTGGGGTCCGAACACTGAAGCTTTCTTT.

This clonotype was picked up many times. This chain connects TRBV6-5 to TRBJ1-1; D gene uncertain. The CDR3 covers 14 residues. Trimming took 3 bases from V and 1 from J, leaving 9 bases between them. From germline, CDR1 is MNHEY and CDR2 SVGAGI. CDR3 amino acids: CASSYYMPNTEAFF. The CDR3 nucleotides are TGTGCCAGCAGTTATTACATGCCGAACACTGAAGCTTTCTTT.

At least ten counts were recorded for this clonotype. The chain has TRBV7-2 and TRBJ1-2; possible D gene TRBD1, 5 bases. V lost 1 base and J 4 bases, leaving 7 bases between the germline ends. The CDR3 covers 13 residues. Germline V gives CDR1 SGHTA, CDR2 FQGNSA. The CDR3 DNA follows: TGTGCCAGCAGCTTAGGACAGATCTATGGCTACACCTTC. Protein: CASSLGQIYGYTF.

The chain employs TRBV6-1 and TRBJ1-5, with D perhaps matching TRBD1 (6 bases). Germline values: CDR1 MNHNS, CDR2 SASEGT. This CDR3 has 15 residues. The V gene lost 6 bases and the J gene lost 1 base, with 13 bases spanning the gap. DNA for the CDR3: TGTGCCAGCAGACCCACAGGGATGAGCAATCAGCCCCAGCATTTT. Translating gives CASRPTGMSNQPQHF.

This clonotype has more than one count but fewer than ten. The V and J genes are TRBV6-2 or TRBV6-3 and TRBJ2-5; 8 positions agree with TRBD1. CDR1 is MNHEY and CDR2 is SVGEGT in the germline V gene. The V gene end was trimmed by 6 bases and the J gene end by 4 bases; junction bases not matched to a gene: 10. CDR3 size: 15 residues. CDR3 residues: CASSSIQGAGETQYF. The DNA of the CDR3 is TGTGCCAGCAGCTCAATTCAGGGGGCGGGAGAGACCCAGTACTTC.

This clonotype was detected only a few times. The chain couples TRBV6-2 or TRBV6-3 to TRBJ1-3; D perhaps matches TRBD1 (6 bases). This CDR3 contains 14 residues. Germline V gene data show CDR1 as MNHEY and CDR2 as SVGEGT. V lost 6 bases to trimming and J lost 2 bases, with 11 bases between them. CDR3 DNA: TGTGCCAGCAGCGAACAGGGCCCTGGAAACACCATATATTTT. Translated, it gives CASSEQGPGNTIYF.

The chain joins TRBV6-1 to TRBJ2-7; D gene unclear. This CDR3 has 19 residues. Trimming removed 6 bases from V and 4 bases from J, with 31 bases in between. Looked up from germline, CDR1 is MNHNS and CDR2 is SASEGT. DNA for the CDR3: TGTGCCAGCAGCTCCCCCCATTATTCTGCGTCCGGTCCGCGTTACGAGCAGTACTTC. Protein sequence: CASSSPHYSASGPRYEQYF.